This T cell receptor (beta chain) comes out of a study of T cell responses to AZD1222 COVID-19 vaccine. Note on this clone: Its antigen is as yet unknown.

Study-wide results and caveats: Baseline serology detected seropositivity in only 5 to 7 AZD1222 recipients. Donors were mostly white British, more females; clonal diversity possibly underestimated.

Germline CDR1 and CDR2: SGHTA and FQGNSA. This CDR3 region has 19 residues. V shed 5 bases and J 0 bases; nucleotides not matched to a gene: 14. Sequencing used immunoSEQ multiplex PCR; TCRdb keeps in-frame clones, though not all of them. Counted here are under 150,000 clones, under 90% occurring once; the ten biggest clones make up around 1.6%. This chain links TRBV7-2 with TRBJ2-3; 10 nucleotides align to TRBD2. This clonotype originated in an adult who received the AZD1222 COVID-19 vaccine. Here the sequenced sample was peripheral blood, taken 28 days after the second AZD1222 dose. The CDR3 DNA reads as TGTGCCAGCAGCCCCAGGGGTGGTAGCGGGAGGACTAGCACAGATACGCAGTATTTT. It specifies CASSPRGGSGRTSTDTQYF. Full variable domain (rest looked up from reference TRBV7-2 and TRBJ2-3): GAGVSQSPSNKVTEKGKDVELRCDPISGHTALYWYRQSLGQGLEFLIYFQGNSAPDKSGLPSDRFSAERTGGSVSTLTIQRTQQEDSAVYLCASSPRGGSGRTSTDTQYFGPGTRLTVL.